The next 20 T cell receptor beta chains were all read from a single sample in a study of Tregs in tolerant kidney transplant recipients. FACS sorting followed a 6-day coculture of CFSE-labeled recipient PBMCs with irradiated graft donor PBMCs. These receptors' targets are unknown. Profiling relied on immunoSEQ multiplex PCR, and the TCRdb table lists in-frame clones only, not all of them. This table lists some 2,200 clones. The sequencing here drew on CD4+ T cells from blood cultured with allogeneic cells, taken before the transplant. The receptors were sampled from a human patient who received a combined kidney and bone marrow transplant.

By frequency, this clone registers large (0.1 to 1%). The read ends 3 residues early relative to the CDR3; the germline J gene fills the gap. This chain links TRBV7-2 with TRBJ2-1, with D perhaps TRBD1 (5 bases). V shed 8 bases and J shed 8 bases, with 13 bases lying between them. CDR3 length: 12 amino acids. Germline values: CDR1 SGHTA, CDR2 FQGNSA. The CDR3 spells CASSPLGDEQFF. The CDR3 DNA, read in part, is TGTGCCAGCTCCCCCTTAGGGGATGAG.

The CDR3 reads CASRDRVPMDEQYF. The DNA read from the CDR3 is TGCGCCAGCAGAGACAGGGTTCCTATGGACGAG. The chain carries TRBV5-1 and TRBJ2-7; 7 bases agree with TRBD1. Read coverage stops 3 residues before the CDR3 terminus; the germline J gene supplies the remainder. Germline CDR1 SGHRS, CDR2 YFSETQ. With 5 bases clipped from V and 5 bases from J, the junction kept 10 bases outside the gene matches. This CDR3 comprises 14 residues.

In regard to this clone: The read stops 3 residues short of the end of the CDR3; the missing end is completed from the germline J gene. The chain links TRBV5-6 to TRBJ2-7; a possible D gene is TRBD2 (6 bases). This CDR3 is built from 15 residues. Germline V gene sequence: CDR1 SGHDT, CDR2 YYEEEE. V lost 4 bases and J lost 1, with 15 bases in between. The CDR3 loop reads CASSPRDSASYEQYF. CDR3 DNA, as far as it was read: TGTGCCAGCAGCCCCCGGGACTCCGCGTCCTACGAG.

This clone is deemed medium-sized by its frequency. The read falls 3 residues short of the CDR3 end, and the missing part is taken from the germline J gene. The chain is built from TRBV19 and TRBJ1-2; D is possibly TRBD1 (5 bases). The CDR3 has 14 amino acids. The V and J ends lost 7 bases and 7 bases respectively, with 19 bases between them. The germline gives CDR1 LNHDA, CDR2 SQIVND (reference sequence). CDR3 sequence reads: CASTPNQGGGGYTF. The sequenced part of the CDR3 DNA is TGTGCCAGTACTCCCAACCAGGGCGGGGGTGGC. Filled out from reference TRBV19 and TRBJ1-2, the complete variable domain reads DGGITQSPKYLFRKEGQNVTLSCEQNLNHDAMYWYRQDPGQGLRLIYYSQIVNDFQKGDIAEGYSVSREKKESFPLTVTSAQKNPTAFYLCASTPNQGGGGYTFGSGTRLTVV.

This clone is identified as medium-sized (0.01 to 0.1%) from frequency. The read ends 3 residues shy of where the CDR3 ends; the end is completed using the germline J gene. The chain combines TRBV5-1 with TRBJ1-5, with D possibly matching TRBD1 (6 bases). The V gene's germline CDR1 is SGHRS and CDR2 YFSETQ. The CDR3 has 15 amino acids. V lost 0 bases, J lost 0 bases, and 7 bases lay in between. The CDR3 bases that were read are TGCGCCAGCAGCTTGGAGGGGGATAGCAATCAGCCC. It encodes CASSLEGDSNQP. The complete CDR3 reads CASSLEGDSNQPQHF.

Notes on this clone: The CDR3 end is not reached by the read, which stops 3 residues before it; the germline J gene fills it in. This chain links TRBV5-1 with TRBJ1-1, with TRBD1 matching over 7 bases. Germline V gene lookup returns CDR1 SGHRS and CDR2 YFSETQ. The CDR3 sequence is 14 residues long. The chain's CDR3 is CASSFNYRGNEAFF. Incomplete CDR3 DNA: TGCGCCAGCAGCTTTAATTACAGGGGTAATGAG.

Judged by frequency, this clone is medium-sized. The part of the CDR3 DNA that was read is TGCGCCAGCAGCGTGGGACTAGCGGTGAACACCGGGGAG. Its protein product is CASSVGLAVNTGE. The full CDR3 sequence reads CASSVGLAVNTGELFF. J is TRBJ2-2 and V is TRBV5-1, with 11 bases lining up with TRBD2. The CDR3 is cut off 3 residues early in the read; its end comes from the germline J gene. V was pared by 4 bases and J by 1 base, with 3 bases of the junction left unmatched. This CDR3 is 16 amino acids long. Germline CDR1 is SGHRS and CDR2 is YFSETQ.

As concerns this clone: Read data end 3 residues before the CDR3 end; the end is taken from the germline J gene. The chain recombines TRBV28 with TRBJ1-2; D uncertain. V shed 2 bases and J shed 1 base, with 8 bases lying between them. The germline gives CDR1 MDHEN, CDR2 SYDVKM. This CDR3 has 14 residues. This CDR3 reads CASSLVSLNYGYTF. CDR3 DNA, as far as it was read: TGTGCCAGCAGTTTAGTCAGTCTTAACTATGGC.

A remark on this clone: The CDR3 is cut off 3 residues early in the read; its end comes from the germline J gene. The chain carries TRBV28 and TRBJ2-5; the D is unclear. There are 15 residues in the CDR3. V lost 5 bases and J lost 5, with 18 bases in between. Per the germline V gene, CDR1 is MDHEN and CDR2 is SYDVKM. The CDR3 loop reads CASSPAPLRRETQYF. Incomplete CDR3 DNA: TGTGCCAGCAGTCCCGCACCTCTAAGGCGGGAGACC.

Judged by frequency, this clone is medium-sized. Sequencing ends 3 residues short of the CDR3 end; the germline J gene provides the rest. This rearrangement joins TRBV12-3 or TRBV12-4 to TRBJ2-3; TRBD1 is a possible D gene (6 bases). The CDR3 sequence is 14 residues long. The V gene lost 3 bases and the J gene lost 5 bases, with 12 bases spanning the gap. The CDR3 sequence is CASSFGGQIDTQYF. CDR3 DNA, as far as it was read: TGTGCCAGCAGTTTTGGGGGCCAGATAGATACG.

This clone registers medium-sized by frequency. The CDR3 is cut off 3 residues early in the read; its end comes from the germline J gene. The chain carries TRBV6-2 or TRBV6-3 and TRBJ1-1; the D is unclear. Germline CDR1 and CDR2: MNHEY and SVGEGT. The length of the CDR3 is 11 residues. The CDR3: CASRASIEAFF. The CDR3 bases that were read are TGTGCCAGCAGGGCCAGTATCGAA.

By frequency, this clone is medium-sized (0.01 to 0.1%). The CDR3 goes on 3 residues after the read ends, and that part is filled in from the germline J gene. The genes are TRBV7-8 and TRBJ2-2; D is unresolved. V lost 1 base, J lost 4 bases, and 10 bases lay in between. This CDR3 contains 15 residues. Germline CDR1 reads SGHVS; CDR2 reads FQNEAQ. The part of the CDR3 DNA that was read is TGTGCCAGCAGCTTAGAGGTATCCAGCACCGGGGAG. This translates into CASSLEVSSTGE. The full CDR3 sequence reads CASSLEVSSTGELFF.

As for this clone: Coverage ceases 3 residues before the CDR3 finishes, and the germline J gene fills in the end. The chain combines TRBV18 with TRBJ2-2; possible D gene TRBD1, 5 bases. V was pared by 3 bases and J by 2 bases, with 13 bases between. The length of the CDR3 is 16 residues. CDR1 is KGHSH, CDR2 LQKENI, per germline. CDR3 DNA, as far as it was read: TGTGCCAGCTCACCGTCCTTACAGGCTAACACCGGGGAG. This codes for CASSPSLQANTGE. The entire CDR3 protein is CASSPSLQANTGELFF. The whole variable domain, remainder taken from reference TRBV18 and TRBJ2-2, is NAGVMQNPRHLVRRRGQEARLRCSPMKGHSHVYWYRQLPEEGLKFMVYLQKENIIDESGMPKERFSAEFPKEGPSILRIQQVVRGDSAAYFCASSPSLQANTGELFFGEGSRLTVL.

CDR3: CASSLSASPGQPQHF. The covered CDR3 bases are TGTGCCAGCAGTTTATCGGCCAGCCCGGGTCAGCCC. The chain joins TRBV27 to TRBJ1-5; the D is unclear. The CDR3 end falls 3 residues outside the read, so it is completed with the germline J gene. V lost 0 bases and J 6 bases, leaving 12 bases between the germline ends. The length of the CDR3 is 15 residues. Germline assignment: CDR1 MNHEY and CDR2 SMNVEV (reference sequence).

The DNA read from the CDR3 is TGTGCCAGCAGCAGCCGGCTAGCGGCCAATGAG. It is translated as CASSSRLAANE. The CDR3, in full, reads CASSSRLAANEQFF. V is TRBV11-2 and J is TRBJ2-1; 7 nucleotides match TRBD2. Read coverage stops 3 residues before the CDR3 terminus; the germline J gene supplies the remainder. The CDR3 contains 14 residues. CDR1 is SGHAT and CDR2 is FQNNGV in the germline V gene. V was pared by 5 bases and J by 6 bases, with 7 bases of the junction left unmatched.

This clone is medium-sized (0.01 to 0.1%) by frequency. Incomplete CDR3 DNA: TGCAGTGCTAGCAGCAGGGCTAGCGGGGGGGACAATGAG. Translating gives CSASSRASGGDNE. The entire CDR3 protein reads CSASSRASGGDNEQFF. V is TRBV20-1 and J is TRBJ2-1, with 12 nucleotides matching TRBD2. The read gets to within 3 residues of the CDR3 end, and the germline J gene fills in the rest. Germline CDR1 is DFQATT and CDR2 is SNEGSKA (reference sequence). CDR3 size: 16 residues. Trimming cost V 3 bases and J 5 bases; bases outside gene matches: 8.

With regard to this clone: The CDR3 end falls 3 residues outside the read, so it is completed with the germline J gene. The rearrangement uses TRBV28 and TRBJ2-7; D is perhaps TRBD1 (6 bases). Deletions cut 5 bases from V and 4 bases from J, with 12 bases between. Looked up from germline, CDR1 is MDHEN and CDR2 is SYDVKM. CDR3 length: 13 residues. CDR3 sequence reads: CASSRKQGYEQYF. The DNA read from the CDR3 is TGTGCCAGCAGTAGGAAACAGGGATACGAG.

Judged by frequency, this clone is medium-sized. The read comes to an end 3 residues before the CDR3 does, leaving the germline J gene to fill in the end. The V and J genes are TRBV13 and TRBJ2-5; no firm D call. V shed 1 base and J shed 0 bases, with 9 bases lying between them. CDR3 size: 15 residues. In germline, CDR1 is PRHDT, CDR2 FYEKMQ (reference sequence). CDR3 in amino acids: CASSLAWSDQETQYF. Incomplete CDR3 DNA: TGTGCCAGCAGCTTAGCGTGGTCGGACCAAGAGACC.

This clone shows up as medium-sized by frequency. The sequence runs out 3 residues before the end of the CDR3; the remainder is reconstructed from the germline J gene. The chain employs TRBV7-9 and TRBJ1-3; D remains unclear. CDR1 and CDR2 (germline): SEHNR, FQNEAQ (reference sequence). This CDR3 region has 15 residues. V was shortened by 4 bases and J by 0 bases, with 10 bases between the two germline ends. The CDR3 protein is CASSSRAYSGNTIYF. Incomplete CDR3 DNA: TGTGCCAGCAGCTCGCGGGCTTACTCTGGAAACACC. The complete variable domain, with remaining parts taken from reference TRBV7-9 and TRBJ1-3, reads DTGVSQNPRHKITKRGQNVTFRCDPISEHNRLYWYRQTLGQGPEFLTYFQNEAQLEKSRLLSDRFSAERPKGSFSTLEIQRTEQGDSAMYLCASSSRAYSGNTIYFGEGSWLTVV.

A word on this clone: The observed sequence ends 3 residues before the CDR3 terminus, with the missing tail filled in from the germline J gene. V gene TRBV12-3 or TRBV12-4 combines with J gene TRBJ2-1, with D uncertain. The CDR3 totals 12 residues. The V end was cut by 6 bases, the J end by 4 bases, with 7 bases between. Incomplete CDR3 DNA: TGTGCCAGCAGCGTACAGTACAATGAG. It is translated as CASSVQYNE. The entire CDR3 sequence reads CASSVQYNEQFF.